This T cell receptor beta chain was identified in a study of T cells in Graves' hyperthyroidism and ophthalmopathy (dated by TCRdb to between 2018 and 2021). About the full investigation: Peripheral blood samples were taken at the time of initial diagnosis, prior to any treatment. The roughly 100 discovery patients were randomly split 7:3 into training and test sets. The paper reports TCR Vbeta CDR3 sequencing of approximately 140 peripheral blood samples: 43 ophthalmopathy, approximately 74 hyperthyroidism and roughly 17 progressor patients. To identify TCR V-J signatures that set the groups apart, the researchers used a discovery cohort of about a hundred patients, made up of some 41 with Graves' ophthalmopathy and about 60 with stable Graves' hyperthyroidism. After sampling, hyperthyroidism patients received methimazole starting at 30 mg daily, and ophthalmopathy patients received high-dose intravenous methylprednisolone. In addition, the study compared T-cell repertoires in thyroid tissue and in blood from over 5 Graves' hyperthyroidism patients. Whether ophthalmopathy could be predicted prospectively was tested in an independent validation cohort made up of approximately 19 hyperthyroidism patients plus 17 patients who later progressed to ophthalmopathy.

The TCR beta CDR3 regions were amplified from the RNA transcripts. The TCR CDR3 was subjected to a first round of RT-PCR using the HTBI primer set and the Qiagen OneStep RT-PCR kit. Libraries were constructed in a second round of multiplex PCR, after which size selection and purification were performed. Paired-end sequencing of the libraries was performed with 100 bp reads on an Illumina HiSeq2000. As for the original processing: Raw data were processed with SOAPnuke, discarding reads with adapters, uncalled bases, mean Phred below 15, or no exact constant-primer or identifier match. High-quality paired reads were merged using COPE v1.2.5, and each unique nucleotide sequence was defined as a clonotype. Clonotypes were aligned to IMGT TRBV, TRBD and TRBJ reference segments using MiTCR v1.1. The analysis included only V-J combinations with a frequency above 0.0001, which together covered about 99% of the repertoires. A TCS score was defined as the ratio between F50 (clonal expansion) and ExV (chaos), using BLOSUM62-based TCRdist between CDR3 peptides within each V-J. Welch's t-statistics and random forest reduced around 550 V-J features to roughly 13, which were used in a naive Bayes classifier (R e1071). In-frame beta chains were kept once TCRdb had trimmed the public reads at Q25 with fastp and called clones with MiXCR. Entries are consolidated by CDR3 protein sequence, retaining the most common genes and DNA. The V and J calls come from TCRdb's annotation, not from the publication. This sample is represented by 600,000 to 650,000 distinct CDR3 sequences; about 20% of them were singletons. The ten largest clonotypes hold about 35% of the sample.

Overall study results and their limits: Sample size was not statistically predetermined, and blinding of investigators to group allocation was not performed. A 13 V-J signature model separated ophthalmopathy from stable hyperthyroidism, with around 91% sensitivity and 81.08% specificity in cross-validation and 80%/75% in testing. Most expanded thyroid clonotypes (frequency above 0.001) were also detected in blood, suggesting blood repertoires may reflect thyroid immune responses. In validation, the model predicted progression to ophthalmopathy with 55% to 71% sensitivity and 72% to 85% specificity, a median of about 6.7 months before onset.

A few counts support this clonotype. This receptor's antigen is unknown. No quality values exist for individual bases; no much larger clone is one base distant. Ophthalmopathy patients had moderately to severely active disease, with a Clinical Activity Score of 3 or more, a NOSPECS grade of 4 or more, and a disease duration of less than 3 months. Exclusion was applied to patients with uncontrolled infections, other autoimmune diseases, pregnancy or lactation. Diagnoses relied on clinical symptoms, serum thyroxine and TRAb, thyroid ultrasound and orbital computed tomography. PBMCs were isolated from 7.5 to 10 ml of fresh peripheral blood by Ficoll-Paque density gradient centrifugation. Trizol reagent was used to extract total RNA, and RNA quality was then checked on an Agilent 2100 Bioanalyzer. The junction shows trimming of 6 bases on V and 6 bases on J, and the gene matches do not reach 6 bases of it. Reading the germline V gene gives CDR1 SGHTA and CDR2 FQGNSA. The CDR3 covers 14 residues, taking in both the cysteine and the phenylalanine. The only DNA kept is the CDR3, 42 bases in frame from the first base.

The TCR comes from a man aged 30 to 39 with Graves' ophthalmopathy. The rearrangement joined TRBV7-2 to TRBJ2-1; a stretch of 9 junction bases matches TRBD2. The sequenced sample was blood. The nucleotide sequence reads TGTGCCAGCAGTAGCGGGGGTCCGGGCAATGAGCAGTTCTTC. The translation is CASSSGGPGNEQFF.